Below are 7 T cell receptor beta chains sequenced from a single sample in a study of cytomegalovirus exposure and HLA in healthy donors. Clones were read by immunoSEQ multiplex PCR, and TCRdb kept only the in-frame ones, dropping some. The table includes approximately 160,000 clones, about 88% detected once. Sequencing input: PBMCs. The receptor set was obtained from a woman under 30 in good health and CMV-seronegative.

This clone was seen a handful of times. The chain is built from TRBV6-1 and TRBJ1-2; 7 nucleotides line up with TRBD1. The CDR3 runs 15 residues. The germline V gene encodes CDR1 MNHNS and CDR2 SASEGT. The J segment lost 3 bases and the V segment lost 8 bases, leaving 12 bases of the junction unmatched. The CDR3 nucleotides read TGTGCCAGCGCGGCTCGACAGGGTGCCGACTATGGCTACACCTTC. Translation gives CASAARQGADYGYTF.

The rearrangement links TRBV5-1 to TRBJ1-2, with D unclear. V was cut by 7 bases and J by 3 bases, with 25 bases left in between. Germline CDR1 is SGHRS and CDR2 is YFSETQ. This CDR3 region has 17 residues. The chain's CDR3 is CASARSFSPTQYYGYTF. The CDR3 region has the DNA TGCGCCAGCGCCCGGAGCTTTAGCCCGACTCAGTACTATGGCTACACCTTC.

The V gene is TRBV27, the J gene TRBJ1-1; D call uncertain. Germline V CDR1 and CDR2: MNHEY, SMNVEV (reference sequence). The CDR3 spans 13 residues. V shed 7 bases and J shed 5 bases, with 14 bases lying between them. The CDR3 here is CASIKFGGTEAFF. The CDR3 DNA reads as TGTGCCAGCATTAAATTCGGAGGTACTGAAGCTTTCTTT.

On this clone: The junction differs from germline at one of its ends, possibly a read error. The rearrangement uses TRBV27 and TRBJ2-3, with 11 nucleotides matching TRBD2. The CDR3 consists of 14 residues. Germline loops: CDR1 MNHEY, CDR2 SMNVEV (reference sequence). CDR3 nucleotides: TGTGCCAGCACTTTACTAGCGGGGGAGGGTACGCAGTATTTT. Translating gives CASTLLAGEGTQYF.

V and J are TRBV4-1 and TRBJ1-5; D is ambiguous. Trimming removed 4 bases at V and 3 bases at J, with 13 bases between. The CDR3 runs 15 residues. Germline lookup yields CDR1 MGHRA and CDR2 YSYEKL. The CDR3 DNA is TGCGCCAGCAGCCTCGATACGGGGTCCAATCAGCCCCAGCATTTT. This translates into CASSLDTGSNQPQHF.

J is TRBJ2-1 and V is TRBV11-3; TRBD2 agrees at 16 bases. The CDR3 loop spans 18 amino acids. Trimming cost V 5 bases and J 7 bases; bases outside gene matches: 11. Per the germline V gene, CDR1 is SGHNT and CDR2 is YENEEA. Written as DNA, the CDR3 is TGTGCCAGCAGCCCAGGGACTAGCGGGAGGGCCCGGGGGAATGAGCAGTTCTTC. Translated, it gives CASSPGTSGRARGNEQFF.

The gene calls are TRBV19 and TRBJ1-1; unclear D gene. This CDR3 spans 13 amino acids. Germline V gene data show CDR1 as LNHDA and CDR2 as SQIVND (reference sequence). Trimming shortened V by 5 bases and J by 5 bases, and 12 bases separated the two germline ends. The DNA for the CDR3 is TGTGCCAGTAGTGGACTGTTGGGGACTGAAGCTTTCTTT. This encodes CASSGLLGTEAFF.